These T cell receptor beta chains were read from a single sample in a study of OX40 agonist ivuxolimab in advanced cancers. Generated by immunoSEQ multiplex PCR, the TCRdb table keeps only in-frame clones and is missing some. This table has roughly 37,000 clones, about 70% appearing once. The source material was CD4+ or CD8+ T cells sorted from blood, sampled in a trial of the OX40 agonist ivuxolimab. These receptor sequences come from an adult with an advanced solid tumor such as melanoma, head and neck, liver or kidney cancer. CDR3s include the opening cysteine and the closing phenylalanine or tryptophan. A D gene is named only where the DNA matches it firmly. Some rows mark clone size as missing; the rest say once, few, many or name a class of expanded clone.

size,V,J,D,length,DNA,CDR3
-,TRBV19,TRBJ2-5,-,13,TGCGCCAGTACCCCCGACGGGGGGCAGACCCAGTACTTC,CASTPDGGQTQYF
-,TRBV6-5,TRBJ2-2,-,15,TGTGCCAGCAGTTACGTCCCTAGGGGGATCGGGGAGCTGTTTTTT,CASSYVPRGIGELFF
-,TRBV7-2,TRBJ2-3,-,11,TGTGCCAGCAGCACGCGAGATACGCAGTATTTT,CASSTRDTQYF
-,TRBV6-4,TRBJ1-1,-,15,TGTGCCAGCAGTGCTTTTGCGACAGTAAGGACTGAAGCTTTCTTT,CASSAFATVRTEAFF
-,TRBV5-6,TRBJ1-5,-,18,TGTGCCAGCAGCCTCGGTTGGTTAGAGGGCGGGGGCAATCAGCCCCAGCATTTT,CASSLGWLEGGGNQPQHF
-,TRBV19,TRBJ2-7,-,14,TGTGCCAGTAGTATCGGGGGTGACTCCTACGAGCAGTACTTC,CASSIGGDSYEQYF
-,TRBV11-2,TRBJ2-5,TRBD2,17,TGTGCCAGCAGCCCTGCCGCTAGCGGGGGCCGCGGGGAGACCCAGTACTTC,CASSPAASGGRGETQYF
-,TRBV18,TRBJ1-1,TRBD1,14,TGTGCCAGCTCACCCCAGGGGGCGAACACTGAAGCTTTCTTT,CASSPQGANTEAFF
few,TRBV10-1,TRBJ1-5,-,13,TGCGCCAGCTCCCGGGAACTCAATCAGCCCCAGCATTTT,CASSRELNQPQHF
-,TRBV5-4,TRBJ2-7,TRBD1,14,TGTGCCAGCAGCTTGTCGACAGGGGCCTACGAGCAGTACTTC,CASSLSTGAYEQYF
few,TRBV10-3,TRBJ1-2,-,12,TGTGCCATCGGTACAGGAAACTATGGCTACACCTTC,CAIGTGNYGYTF
-,TRBV5-1,TRBJ2-3,-,14,TGCGCCAGCGCCTCCGGGGAATACACAGATACGCAGTATTTT,CASASGEYTDTQYF
-,TRBV7-2,TRBJ1-2,-,15,TGTGCCAGCAGCCTACGGGAACAGGGAAACTATGGCTACACCTTC,CASSLREQGNYGYTF
-,TRBV7-3,TRBJ2-5,-,14,TGTGCCAGCAGCTTAAGCGGCAGGGGAGAGACCCAGTACTTC,CASSLSGRGETQYF
-,TRBV11-2,TRBJ2-3,TRBD2,12,TGTGCCAGCAGCTTACCCGGGACTAGGCAGTATTTT,CASSLPGTRQYF
-,TRBV4-1,TRBJ1-1,-,15,TGCGCCAGCAGCCAACGACAGACCCTGAACACTGAAGCTTTCTTT,CASSQRQTLNTEAFF
-,TRBV7-6,TRBJ2-3,-,14,TGTGCCAGCAGCTTAGACTCTAGCACAGATACGCAGTATTTT,CASSLDSSTDTQYF
-,TRBV29-1,TRBJ2-7,TRBD2,13,TGCAGCGCGTCCCGTGTGGGGAGGGACGAGCAGTACTTC,CSASRVGRDEQYF
-,TRBV5-1,TRBJ2-7,-,14,TGCGCCAGCAGCGTGGACAGACCCTCCTACGAGCAGTACTTC,CASSVDRPSYEQYF
once,TRBV7-6,TRBJ2-2,-,12,TGTGCCAGCCGCGGGATTGACGGGGAGCTGTTTTTT,CASRGIDGELFF
-,TRBV18,TRBJ1-2,-,15,TGTGCCAGCTCACCAGGTCCAGGGTCGGACTATGGCTACACCTTC,CASSPGPGSDYGYTF
-,TRBV6-5,TRBJ1-2,-,13,TGTGCCAGCAGTTATAAAGGGGACTATGGCTACACCTTC,CASSYKGDYGYTF
-,TRBV7-7,TRBJ2-3,TRBD2,17,TGTGCCAGCAGCTTAGCGCGAAGCGGGGGGGCGGGGAATACGCAGTATTTT,CASSLARSGGAGNTQYF
few,TRBV6-1,TRBJ1-6,-,14,TGTGCCAGCAGTCTGTACAGCTATAATTCACCCCTCCACTTT,CASSLYSYNSPLHF
-,TRBV6-5,TRBJ1-2,TRBD1,14,TGTGCCAGCAGGGACAGGGCATTGGACTATGGCTACACCTTC,CASRDRALDYGYTF
-,TRBV5-1,TRBJ1-2,TRBD1,14,TGCGCCAGCAGCTTGGGGGACAGGGAGTATGGCTGCACCTTC,CASSLGDREYGCTF
few,TRBV12-5,TRBJ2-2,-,13,TGTGCTAGTAGGGACACGAACACCGGGGAGCTGTTTTTT,CASRDTNTGELFF
-,TRBV5-1,TRBJ2-7,-,13,TGCGCCAGCAGCTACACAGGGAGAGGAGAGCAGTACTTC,CASSYTGRGEQYF
-,TRBV30,TRBJ2-2,-,14,TGTGCCTGGACAGGACAGTCTATCACCGGGGAGCTGTTTTTT,CAWTGQSITGELFF
-,TRBV12-5,TRBJ2-1,-,15,TGTGCTAGTGGTTTTAGACAGAGCTCCTACAATGAGCAGTTCTTC,CASGFRQSSYNEQFF
-,TRBV10-2,TRBJ1-2,-,12,TGCGCCACCAGCAGGGGAGTCTATGGCTACACCTTC,CATSRGVYGYTF
-,TRBV27,TRBJ2-5,-,13,TGTGCCAGCAGTTCGGGGACCGGAGAGGGGCAGTACTTC,CASSSGTGEGQYF
-,TRBV6-1,TRBJ1-1,-,13,TGTGCCAGCAGGGAGGGATCGGGCACTGAAGCTTTCTTT,CASREGSGTEAFF
-,TRBV5-3,TRBJ1-2,-,15,TGTGCCAGCAGCTTGGAGTCCTGGGTTCGCGATGGCTACACCTTC,CASSLESWVRDGYTF
-,TRBV5-1,TRBJ1-1,-,14,TGCGCCAGCAGCTTGGAACCCCGGAGCGCTGAAGCTTTCTTT,CASSLEPRSAEAFF
-,TRBV7-2,TRBJ2-1,-,12,TGTGCCAGCAGCTCCTTTGGACAAGTCTTGTTCTTC,CASSSFGQVLFF
-,TRBV11-1,TRBJ1-3,-,14,TGTGCCAGCAGCCAACGTGACTCTGGAAACACCATATATTTT,CASSQRDSGNTIYF
medium-sized,TRBV6-1,TRBJ2-7,-,12,TGTGCCAGCGAGGACAGATTCTACGAGCAGTACTTC,CASEDRFYEQYF
many,TRBV6-1,TRBJ2-3,TRBD1,14,TGTGCCAGCGCCGGGACAGCTAGCACAGATACGCAGTATTTT,CASAGTASTDTQYF
-,TRBV10-3,TRBJ2-7,TRBD2,13,TGTGCCACCCTACTAGCGGGGGCCTACGAGCAGTACTTC,CATLLAGAYEQYF
-,TRBV9,TRBJ1-6,TRBD1,16,TGTGCCAGCAGCGTAACCCCCGGGACAGGTAATTCACCCCTCCACTTT,CASSVTPGTGNSPLHF
-,TRBV2,TRBJ2-3,-,13,TGTGCCAGCAGTGATGCTGGCACAGATACGCAGTATTTT,CASSDAGTDTQYF
-,TRBV30,TRBJ1-6,-,14,TGTGCCTGGCGCTTCGGATTTCATAATTCACCCCTCCACTTT,CAWRFGFHNSPLHF
-,TRBV20-1,TRBJ1-2,-,11,TGCAGTGCTGAGACGGACTATGGCTACACCTTC,CSAETDYGYTF
-,TRBV4-2,TRBJ1-5,TRBD1,15,TGTGCCAGCAGCCAAGACAACAGGGGTAATCAGCCCCAGCATTTT,CASSQDNRGNQPQHF
-,TRBV5-4,TRBJ1-1,-,13,TGTGCCAGCAGCTCCGATATGAACACTGAAGCTTTCTTT,CASSSDMNTEAFF
-,TRBV2,TRBJ2-4,-,10,TGTGCCAGCACCAGAAACATTCAGTACTTC,CASTRNIQYF
-,TRBV19,TRBJ1-3,-,15,TGTGCCAGTAGCAAAGAGGCAGTCCCTGGAAACACCATATATTTT,CASSKEAVPGNTIYF